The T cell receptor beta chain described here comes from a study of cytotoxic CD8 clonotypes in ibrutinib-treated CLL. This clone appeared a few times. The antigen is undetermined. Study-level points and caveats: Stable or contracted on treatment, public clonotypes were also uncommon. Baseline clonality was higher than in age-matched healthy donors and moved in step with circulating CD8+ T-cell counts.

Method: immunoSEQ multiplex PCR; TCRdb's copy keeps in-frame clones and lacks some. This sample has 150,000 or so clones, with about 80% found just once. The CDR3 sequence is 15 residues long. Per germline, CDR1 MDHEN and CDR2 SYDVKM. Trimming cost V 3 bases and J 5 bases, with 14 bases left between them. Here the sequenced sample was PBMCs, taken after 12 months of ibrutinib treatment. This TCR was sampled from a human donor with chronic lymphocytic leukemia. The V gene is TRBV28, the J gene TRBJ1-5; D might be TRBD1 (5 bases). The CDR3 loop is CASSLVPWGDQPQHF. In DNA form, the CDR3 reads TGTGCCAGCAGTTTGGTACCGTGGGGCGATCAGCCCCAGCATTTT.